Only a few counts were recorded for the clone carrying this T cell receptor beta chain. Its antigen is not identified. The germline CDR1 and CDR2 sequences are LNHDA and SQIVND (reference sequence). With V trimmed by 3 bases and J by 2 bases, 2 bases remained unmatched. The CDR3 extends over 15 amino acids. This sample stems from a study of breast tumors, draining lymph nodes, adjacent tissues. Findings and caveats of the study: Data fit most tumor T cells coming from lymph node, expanding in tumor. Compared with basal-like, luminal-like tumors shared significantly more repertoire with nontumor tissue. Tumor TCR diversity was below lymph nodes but above nontumor tissue. Data only fit, rather than demonstrated, lymph node origin of most tumor T cells.

TCRdb ran MiXCR on the multiplex PCR reads and lists one entry per CDR3 protein. The table lists some 200,000 distinct CDR3 sequences, about 32% of them singletons. The lymph nodes were axillary draining lymph nodes from breast cancer patients. This TCR came from a female donor with breast cancer. Some clones in this sample may be carry-over from other donors' samples. The chain is built from TRBV19 and TRBJ1-2; 11 positions match TRBD1. The sequenced material came from axillary lymph node tissue. CDR3 sequence: CASSIRTGGNYGYTF. The CDR3 bases are TGTGCCAGTAGTATTCGGACAGGGGGCAACTATGGCTACACCTTC.